In this sample, the clone carrying this TCR beta chain turned up once. Germline V gene sequence: CDR1 SGHKS, CDR2 YYEKEE (reference sequence). Trimming removed 6 bases from V and 4 bases from J; junction bases left unmatched: 15. This CDR3 contains 18 residues. This specimen belongs to a study of shared clonotypes between healthy human individuals. Measured with immunoSEQ multiplex PCR; TCRdb has only the in-frame clones, and not every one. The sample lists roughly 500,000 clones, over 75% seen once, with roughly 13% in the top ten. The sample consisted of PBMCs. The sequence came from a woman aged 40-49 years in good health. Some clones in this sample may be carry-over from other donors' samples. The rearrangement joins TRBV5-5 to TRBJ2-7; TRBD2 matches 14 bases. This CDR3 is CASKPSIGTSGSVYEQYF. Written as DNA, the CDR3 is TGTGCCAGCAAACCATCGATAGGGACTAGCGGGAGTGTATACGAGCAGTACTTC.